The present entry profiles one TCR beta chain with its context. Original data processing: Counts of nucleated cells, estimated from reference gene primer amplification, were obtained. Produced via immunoSEQ multiplex PCR; TCRdb's table is partial and in-frame only. The DNA was the basis for D and trimming; V, J and clone size are from that table. The repertoire includes about 140,000 clones, about 87% of them detected once, and about 1.7% sits in the top ten. This entry is derived from a study of blood T cell repertoires in COVID-19. Study in general: Sites across the United States, Italy and Spain contributed samples from acute and convalescent COVID-19. PBMCs, B-cell-depleted T cells, or T cells were the source of the cDNA or gDNA that made up the material.

Looked up from germline, CDR1 is SGDLS and CDR2 is YYNGEE. V gave up 3 bases and J gave up 4 bases; unmatched junction bases: 3. This CDR3 region has 14 residues. The sequencing sample was made of peripheral blood. The sequence derives from a woman in her forties or fifties with acute or convalescent COVID-19. The gene calls are TRBV9 and TRBJ1-4; TRBD1 matches 7 bases. The CDR3 is CASSAGTVNEKLFF. CDR3 coding DNA: TGTGCCAGCAGCGCCGGGACAGTTAATGAAAAACTGTTTTTT. The entire variable domain, with the rest obtained from reference TRBV9 and TRBJ1-4, is as follows: DSGVTQTPKHLITATGQRVTLRCSPRSGDLSVYWYQQSLDQGLQFLIQYYNGEERAKGNILERFSAQQFPDLHSELNLSSLELGDSALYFCASSAGTVNEKLFFGSGTQLSVL.